A single sample is the source of the 24 T cell receptor beta chains below, sequenced in a study of CD8 T cells in Susac syndrome. When the RNA was reverse transcribed, random hexamers were used with an input of roughly 0.45 to 1 ug. TCRdb re-called the immunoSEQ multiplex PCR reads with MiXCR, one entry per CDR3 protein. The sample holds under 550,000 distinct CDR3 sequences; 85% are singletons and the top ten take approximately 0.12%. Sequencing was carried out using CD8+ T cells from PBMCs. All receptors come from a human donor with multiple sclerosis.

The chain joins TRBV12-3 or TRBV12-4 to TRBJ1-1, with D perhaps matching TRBD1 (5 bases). With 4 bases removed from V and 0 bases from J, the gap between germline ends came to 9 bases. The CDR3 has 14 residues. The CDR3 region has the DNA TGTGCCAGCAGTTGGGGGACGGTGAACACTGAAGCTTTCTTT. Translation: CASSWGTVNTEAFF.

The chain carries TRBV7-2 and TRBJ2-3; 8 bases align to TRBD1. The CDR3 length is 15 residues. CDR1 SGHTA and CDR2 FQGNSA come from the germline V gene. V shed 4 bases, J shed 3 bases, and the junction held 6 bases outside the gene matches. The CDR3 sequence is CASSSDRGLTDTQYF. The CDR3 DNA sequence: TGTGCCAGCAGCTCCGACAGGGGTTTGACAGATACGCAGTATTTT.

CDR3 loop: CASSLMWGPNQPQHF. Written as DNA, the CDR3 is TGTGCCAGCAGTTTAATGTGGGGCCCGAATCAGCCCCAGCATTTT. The chain combines TRBV27 with TRBJ1-5; possibly TRBD1 for D (5 bases). There are 15 residues in the CDR3. Germline CDR1 is MNHEY and CDR2 is SMNVEV (reference sequence). Trimming took 2 bases from V and 4 from J, leaving 12 bases between them.

The rearrangement links TRBV6-2 or TRBV6-3 to TRBJ2-3; D perhaps matches TRBD1 (6 bases). The V gene lost 4 bases and the J gene lost 0 bases, with 26 bases spanning the gap. Germline CDR1 MNHEY, CDR2 SVGEGT. The CDR3 sequence is 20 residues long. CDR3 residues: CASSLRTGLNSRTSTDTQYF. The CDR3 DNA sequence: TGTGCCAGCAGTTTACGTACAGGGCTTAATTCCCGCACTAGCACAGATACGCAGTATTTT.

The chain carries TRBV12-3 or TRBV12-4 and TRBJ1-1; D is possibly TRBD1 (6 bases). The CDR3 spans 14 residues. The V end was cut by 7 bases, the J end by 3 bases, with 15 bases between. CDR3: CASKEGAGDTEAFF. DNA of the CDR3: TGTGCCAGCAAAGAAGGAGCAGGGGACACTGAAGCTTTCTTT.

This chain connects TRBV5-1 to TRBJ1-1; D is uncertain. The CDR3 length is 17 residues. From germline, CDR1 is SGHRS and CDR2 YFSETQ. V gave up 4 bases and J gave up 5 bases, with 24 bases separating them. The CDR3, as DNA: TGCGCCAGCAGCCCGGCCTTCTCCGGCCCCACGGGGACTGAAGCTTTCTTT. Protein product: CASSPAFSGPTGTEAFF.

The rearrangement links TRBV30 to TRBJ1-1, with D uncertain. Trimming left V 3 bases short and J 3 bases short, with 14 bases between. The V gene's germline CDR1 is GTSNPN and CDR2 SVGIG (reference sequence). The CDR3 consists of 14 residues. CDR3 bases: TGTGCCTGGAGCCTCGGACTACTGGACACTGAAGCTTTCTTT. It translates to CAWSLGLLDTEAFF.

This clonotype was counted a single time. This chain joins TRBV20-1 and TRBJ2-1; a weak D match, TRBD1 (5 bases). Trimming stripped 3 bases from V and 6 bases from J, with 12 bases between. The CDR3 is made up of 13 amino acids. Germline lookup yields CDR1 DFQATT and CDR2 SNEGSKA (reference sequence). The CDR3 spells CSASQGGPNEQFF. The CDR3 region has the DNA TGCAGTGCTAGTCAGGGCGGACCCAATGAGCAGTTCTTC.

The chain has TRBV2 and TRBJ1-6; D gene ambiguous. The CDR3 totals 10 residues. Trimming removed 4 bases at V and 13 bases at J, with 5 bases between. Germline loops: CDR1 SNHLY, CDR2 FYNNEI. CDR3 residues: CASSGWPLHF. CDR3 sequence (DNA): TGTGCCAGCAGTGGGTGGCCCCTCCACTTT.

The chain is built from TRBV28 and TRBJ2-3; D is uncertain. CDR3 size: 15 residues. CDR1 is MDHEN, CDR2 SYDVKM, per germline. Trimming pared 5 bases from V and 0 bases from J, leaving 12 bases between. CDR3 loop: CASSPRYGSTDTQYF. The CDR3 nucleotides are TGTGCCAGCAGTCCTAGATACGGGAGCACAGATACGCAGTATTTT. Full variable domain (missing parts from reference TRBV28 and TRBJ2-3): DVKVTQSSRYLVKRTGEKVFLECVQDMDHENMFWYRQDPGLGLRLIYFSYDVKMKEKGDIPEGYSVSREKKERFSLILESASTNQTSMYLCASSPRYGSTDTQYFGPGTRLTVL.

About this clonotype itself: Its ends do not fully match the called genes, so a read error is possible. The gene calls are TRBV7-9 and TRBJ1-1; the D is unclear. Per the germline V gene, CDR1 is SEHNR and CDR2 is FQNEAQ (reference sequence). The CDR3 totals 11 residues. CDR3 coding DNA: TGTGCCAGCAGCCCTTACCCTGAGGCTTTCTTT. Its protein product is CASSPYPEAFF.

The V gene is TRBV6-6, the J gene TRBJ1-1; D is ambiguous. The CDR3 sequence is 14 residues long. CDR1 is MNHNY, CDR2 SVGAGI, per germline (reference sequence). The ends were cut back, 2 bases at V and 1 base at J, with 8 bases in the middle. DNA for the CDR3: TGTGCCAGCAGTTACCTCCAGACGAACACTGAAGCTTTCTTT. Protein sequence: CASSYLQTNTEAFF.

The V gene is TRBV5-1, the J gene TRBJ2-5; 8 nucleotides match TRBD2. With V trimmed by 2 bases and J by 5 bases, 17 bases remained unmatched. Germline CDR1 SGHRS, CDR2 YFSETQ. The CDR3 totals 18 residues. The CDR3 protein is CASSFRSAGLEIPETQYF. The CDR3 nucleotides read TGCGCCAGCAGCTTTCGGTCGGCGGGACTAGAAATTCCGGAGACCCAGTACTTC.

The chain employs TRBV9 and TRBJ2-1, with D perhaps being TRBD1 or TRBD2 (5 bases each). This CDR3 contains 15 residues. The V gene's germline CDR1 is SGDLS and CDR2 YYNGEE. Trimming pared 3 bases from V and 6 bases from J, leaving 16 bases between. CDR3 coding DNA: TGTGCCAGCAGCGGAGACTCCCATGGGGGCAATGAGCAGTTCTTC. It specifies CASSGDSHGGNEQFF.

The rearrangement joins TRBV29-1 to TRBJ1-2; possible D gene TRBD1, 5 bases. Deletions cut 2 bases from V and 4 bases from J, with 14 bases between. Germline CDR1 and CDR2: SQVTM and ANQGSEA. This CDR3 is 14 amino acids long. CDR3 sequence: CSVETGAGFYGYTF. The DNA of the CDR3 is TGCAGCGTTGAAACCGGGGCAGGGTTCTATGGCTACACCTTC.

The rearrangement links TRBV5-4 to TRBJ2-1, with TRBD2 identical over 9 bases. Germline CDR1 reads SGHNT; CDR2 reads YYREEE (reference sequence). J was trimmed by 8 bases and V by 2 bases; bases with no gene match: 5. This CDR3 is built from 14 residues. The chain's CDR3 is CASSFEGLAHEQFF. CDR3 coding DNA: TGTGCCAGCAGCTTCGAGGGACTAGCCCATGAGCAGTTCTTC. Full variable domain (outside the CDR3, taken from reference TRBV5-4 and TRBJ2-1): ETGVTQSPTHLIKTRGQQVTLRCSSQSGHNTVSWYQQALGQGPQFIFQYYREEENGRGNFPPRFSGLQFPNYSSELNVNALELDDSALYLCASSFEGLAHEQFFGPGTRLTVL.

This sequence joins TRBV7-2 and TRBJ2-3; 10 bases line up with TRBD2. The V gene end was trimmed by 2 bases and the J gene end by 11 bases; junction bases not matched to a gene: 16. CDR3 length equals 17 residues. CDR1 and CDR2 (germline): SGHTA, FQGNSA. The CDR3 spells CASSLIPPGLAGERQYF. CDR3 coding DNA: TGTGCCAGCAGCTTAATCCCCCCTGGTCTAGCGGGAGAGAGGCAGTATTTT. The full variable domain, in which reference TRBV7-2 and TRBJ2-3 provide the parts outside the CDR3, is GAGVSQSPSNKVTEKGKDVELRCDPISGHTALYWYRQSLGQGLEFLIYFQGNSAPDKSGLPSDRFSAERTGGSVSTLTIQRTQQEDSAVYLCASSLIPPGLAGERQYFGPGTRLTVL.

The chain has TRBV27 and TRBJ1-4; TRBD1 matches 8 bases. The CDR3 has 14 residues. Germline trimming cut 6 bases from V and 10 bases from J; bases unmatched to any gene: 10. Germline V gives CDR1 MNHEY, CDR2 SMNVEV (reference sequence). The CDR3 DNA sequence: TGTGCCAGCAGCGTAACAGGGGGACCTGTAAAACTGTTTTTT. Protein: CASSVTGGPVKLFF.

J is TRBJ1-1 and V is TRBV3-1; unclear D gene. The germline V gene has CDR1 LGHDT and CDR2 YNNKEL (reference sequence). V gave up 4 bases and J gave up 6 bases, with 9 bases separating them. The CDR3 length is 12 residues. This CDR3 reads CASSRPGAEAFF. The CDR3 DNA is TGTGCCAGCAGCCGGCCCGGGGCTGAAGCTTTCTTT.

This clonotype was recorded only once. The CDR3 nucleotides are TGTGCCAGCAGCCCATCAGTCGATGAGACCCAGTACTTC. Translation gives CASSPSVDETQYF. The V gene is TRBV11-2, the J gene TRBJ2-5, with D uncertain. The V end was cut by 5 bases, the J end by 5 bases, with 12 bases between. From germline, CDR1 is SGHAT and CDR2 FQNNGV. The CDR3 is made up of 13 amino acids.

The chain employs TRBV18 and TRBJ2-1, with D uncertain. V lost 1 base to trimming and J lost 0 bases, with 13 bases between them. The CDR3 loop spans 17 amino acids. Germline loops: CDR1 KGHSH, CDR2 LQKENI. In nucleotides, the CDR3 is TGTGCCAGCTCACCACAAGGGCAGATGAGCTCCTACAATGAGCAGTTCTTC. This sequence encodes CASSPQGQMSSYNEQFF.

The rearrangement uses TRBV6-5 and TRBJ2-3, with D possibly matching TRBD2 (6 bases). Germline loops: CDR1 MNHEY, CDR2 SVGAGI. V lost 2 bases, J lost 8 bases, and 17 bases lay in between. CDR3 length: 15 residues. CDR3 DNA sequence: TGTGCCAGCAGTTACGGGGGGACCCAAGGGGTTACGCAGTATTTT. Encoded protein: CASSYGGTQGVTQYF.

This sequence joins TRBV29-1 and TRBJ1-4; no firm D call. Per germline, CDR1 SQVTM and CDR2 ANQGSEA. V was pared by 0 bases and J by 5 bases, with 13 bases between. CDR3 size: 15 residues. CDR3 nucleotides: TGCAGCGTTGAAGAGGAGGCCGGGCCGAATGAAAAACTGTTTTTT. Protein sequence: CSVEEEAGPNEKLFF.

This clonotype turned up a few times. The rearrangement joins TRBV29-1 to TRBJ2-7; 7 bases fit TRBD2. V dropped 5 bases and J dropped 2; count of bases not matched to a gene: 3. The CDR3 length is 12 residues. Per the germline V gene, CDR1 is SQVTM and CDR2 is ANQGSEA. CDR3 bases: TGCAGCGTTACTCGGGGGGCCTACGAGCAGTACTTC. Protein sequence: CSVTRGAYEQYF.